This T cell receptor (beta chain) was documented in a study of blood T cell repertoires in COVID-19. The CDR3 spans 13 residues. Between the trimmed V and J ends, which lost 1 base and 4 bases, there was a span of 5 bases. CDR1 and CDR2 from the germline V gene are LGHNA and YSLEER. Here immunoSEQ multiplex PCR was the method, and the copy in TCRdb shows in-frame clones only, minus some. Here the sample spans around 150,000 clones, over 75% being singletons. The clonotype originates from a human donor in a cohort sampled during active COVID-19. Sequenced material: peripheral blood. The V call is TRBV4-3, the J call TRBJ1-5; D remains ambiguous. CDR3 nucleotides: TGCGCCAGCAGCCAAGCCCGGAATCAGCCCCAGCATTTT. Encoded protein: CASSQARNQPQHF.